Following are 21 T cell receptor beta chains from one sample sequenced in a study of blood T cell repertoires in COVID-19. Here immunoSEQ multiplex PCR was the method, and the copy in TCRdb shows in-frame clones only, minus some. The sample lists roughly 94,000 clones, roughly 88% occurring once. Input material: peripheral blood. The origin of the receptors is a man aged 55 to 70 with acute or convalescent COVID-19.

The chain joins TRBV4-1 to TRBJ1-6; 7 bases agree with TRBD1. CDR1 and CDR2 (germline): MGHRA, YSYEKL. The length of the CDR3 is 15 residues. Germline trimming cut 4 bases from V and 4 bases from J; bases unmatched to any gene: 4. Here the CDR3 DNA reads TGCGCCAGCAGCCGACAGGGAGATTATAATTCACCCCTCCACTTT. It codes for CASSRQGDYNSPLHF.

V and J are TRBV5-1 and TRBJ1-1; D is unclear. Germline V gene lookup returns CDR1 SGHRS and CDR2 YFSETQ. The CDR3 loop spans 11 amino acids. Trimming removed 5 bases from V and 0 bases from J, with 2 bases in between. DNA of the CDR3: TGCGCCAGCAGTATGAACACTGAAGCTTTCTTT. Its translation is CASSMNTEAFF.

As DNA, the CDR3 is TGCGCCAGCAGCCGGACAGGGACGGCTGGAAACACCATATATTTT. Its translation: CASSRTGTAGNTIYF. This chain connects TRBV4-1 to TRBJ1-3; 8 bases align to TRBD1. Germline CDR1 is MGHRA and CDR2 is YSYEKL. The CDR3 contains 15 residues. V shed 4 bases and J 2 bases; nucleotides not matched to a gene: 4.

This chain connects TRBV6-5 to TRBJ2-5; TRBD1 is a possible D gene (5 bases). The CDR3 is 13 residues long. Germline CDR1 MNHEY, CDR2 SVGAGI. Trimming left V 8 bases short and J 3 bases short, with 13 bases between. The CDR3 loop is CASWGRDKETQYF. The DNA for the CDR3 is TGTGCCAGCTGGGGCAGGGATAAAGAGACCCAGTACTTC.

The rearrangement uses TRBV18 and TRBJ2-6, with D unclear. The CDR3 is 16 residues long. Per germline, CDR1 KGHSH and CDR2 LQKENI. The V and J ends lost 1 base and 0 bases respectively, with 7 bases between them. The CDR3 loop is CASSPQLSSGANVLTF. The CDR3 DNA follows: TGTGCCAGCTCACCACAGCTAAGCTCTGGGGCCAACGTCCTGACTTTC. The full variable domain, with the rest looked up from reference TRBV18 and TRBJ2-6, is NAGVMQNPRHLVRRRGQEARLRCSPMKGHSHVYWYRQLPEEGLKFMVYLQKENIIDESGMPKERFSAEFPKEGPSILRIQQVVRGDSAAYFCASSPQLSSGANVLTFGAGSRLTVL.

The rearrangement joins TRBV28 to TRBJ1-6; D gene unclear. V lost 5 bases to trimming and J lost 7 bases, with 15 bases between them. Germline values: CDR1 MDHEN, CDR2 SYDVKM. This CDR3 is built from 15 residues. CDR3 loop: CASSLAGFTNSPLHF. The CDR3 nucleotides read TGTGCCAGCAGTCTTGCCGGGTTCACCAATTCACCCCTCCACTTT.

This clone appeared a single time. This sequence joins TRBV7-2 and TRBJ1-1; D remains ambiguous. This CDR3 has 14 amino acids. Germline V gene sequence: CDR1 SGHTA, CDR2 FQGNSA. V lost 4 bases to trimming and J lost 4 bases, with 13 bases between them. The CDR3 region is CASSSDFGSTEAFF. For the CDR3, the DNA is TGTGCCAGCAGCTCGGACTTCGGGAGCACTGAAGCTTTCTTT.

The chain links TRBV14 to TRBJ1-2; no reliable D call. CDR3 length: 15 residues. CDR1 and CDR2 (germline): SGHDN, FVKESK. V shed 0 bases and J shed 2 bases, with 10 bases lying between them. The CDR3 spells CASSQDPGWNYGYTF. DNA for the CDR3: TGTGCCAGCAGCCAAGATCCGGGTTGGAACTATGGCTACACCTTC.

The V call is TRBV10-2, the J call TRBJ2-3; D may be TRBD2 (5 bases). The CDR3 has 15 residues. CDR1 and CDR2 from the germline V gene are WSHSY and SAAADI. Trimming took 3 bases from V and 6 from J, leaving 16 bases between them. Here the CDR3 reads CASSEIGVSSDTQYF. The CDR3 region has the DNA TGCGCCAGCAGTGAAATCGGGGTGAGCTCGGATACGCAGTATTTT.

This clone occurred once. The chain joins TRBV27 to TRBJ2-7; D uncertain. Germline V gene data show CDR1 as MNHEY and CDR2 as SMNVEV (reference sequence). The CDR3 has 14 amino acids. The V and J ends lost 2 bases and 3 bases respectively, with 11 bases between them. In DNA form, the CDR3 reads TGTGCCAGCAGTTTAGGCAGGCCAGACTACGAGCAGTACTTC. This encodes CASSLGRPDYEQYF.

CDR3 region: CASSTPGGLATTYTEAFF. The DNA of the CDR3 is TGTGCCAGTAGTACCCCAGGGGGCTTGGCTACTACTTACACTGAAGCTTTCTTT. V and J are TRBV19 and TRBJ1-1, with 8 bases matching TRBD1. Unmatched junction bases numbered 16, after V lost 4 bases and J lost 3 bases. The germline V gene encodes CDR1 LNHDA and CDR2 SQIVND (reference sequence). The CDR3 consists of 18 residues.

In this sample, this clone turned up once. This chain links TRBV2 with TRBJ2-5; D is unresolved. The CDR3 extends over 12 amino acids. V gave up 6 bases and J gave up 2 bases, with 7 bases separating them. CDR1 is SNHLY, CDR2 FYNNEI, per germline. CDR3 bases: TGTGCCAGCAGGAAACTACAAGAGACCCAGTACTTC. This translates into CASRKLQETQYF.

CDR3 residues: CASTGGSYEQYF. The CDR3 bases are TGTGCCAGCACAGGGGGCTCCTACGAGCAGTACTTC. The V and J genes are TRBV28 and TRBJ2-7; 7 bases are shared with TRBD1. This CDR3 has 12 amino acids. Germline CDR1 and CDR2: MDHEN and SYDVKM. V was pared by 7 bases and J by 0 bases, with 0 bases of the junction left unmatched.

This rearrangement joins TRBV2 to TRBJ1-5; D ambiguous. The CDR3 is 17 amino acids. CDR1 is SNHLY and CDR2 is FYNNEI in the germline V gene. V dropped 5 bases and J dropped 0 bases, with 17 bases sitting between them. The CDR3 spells CASSPTGVGYSNQPQHF. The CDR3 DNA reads TGTGCCAGCAGTCCCACCGGAGTGGGTTATAGCAATCAGCCCCAGCATTTT.

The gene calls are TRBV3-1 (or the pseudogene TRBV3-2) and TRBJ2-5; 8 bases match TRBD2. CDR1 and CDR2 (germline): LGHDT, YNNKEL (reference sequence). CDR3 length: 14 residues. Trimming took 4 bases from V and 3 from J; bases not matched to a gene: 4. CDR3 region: CASSPGTREETQYF. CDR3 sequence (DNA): TGTGCCAGCAGCCCCGGGACTAGAGAAGAGACCCAGTACTTC.

This CDR3 reads CASSRSYGTRAFGYTF. DNA for the CDR3: TGTGCCAGCAGTCGGAGCTACGGGACTCGGGCTTTCGGCTACACCTTC. This sequence joins TRBV28 and TRBJ1-2, with D perhaps TRBD1 (5 bases). Germline V lookup: CDR1 MDHEN, CDR2 SYDVKM. This CDR3 contains 16 residues. The V end was cut by 5 bases, the J end by 8 bases, with 24 bases between.

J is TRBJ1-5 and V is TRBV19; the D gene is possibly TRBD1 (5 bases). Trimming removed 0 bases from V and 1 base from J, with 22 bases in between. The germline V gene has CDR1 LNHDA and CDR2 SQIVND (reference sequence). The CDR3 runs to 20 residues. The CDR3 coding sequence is TGTGCCAGTAGTATAGATCCGGGGGTTCCCTCCCCAGCAAGCAATCAGCCCCAGCATTTT. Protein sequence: CASSIDPGVPSPASNQPQHF. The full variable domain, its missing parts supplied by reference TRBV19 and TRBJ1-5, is DGGITQSPKYLFRKEGQNVTLSCEQNLNHDAMYWYRQDPGQGLRLIYYSQIVNDFQKGDIAEGYSVSREKKESFPLTVTSAQKNPTAFYLCASSIDPGVPSPASNQPQHFGDGTRLSIL.

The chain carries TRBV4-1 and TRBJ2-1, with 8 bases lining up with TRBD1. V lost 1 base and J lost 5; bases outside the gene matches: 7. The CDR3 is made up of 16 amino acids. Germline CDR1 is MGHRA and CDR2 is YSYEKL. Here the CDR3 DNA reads TGCGCCAGCAGCCAAGTTTCCAGGGGGCAAAACAATGAGCAGTTCTTC. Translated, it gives CASSQVSRGQNNEQFF.

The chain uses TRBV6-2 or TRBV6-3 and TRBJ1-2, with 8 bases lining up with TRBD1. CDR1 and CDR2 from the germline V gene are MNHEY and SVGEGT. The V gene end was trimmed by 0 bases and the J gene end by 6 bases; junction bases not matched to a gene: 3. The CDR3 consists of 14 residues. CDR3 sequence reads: CASSYSHRGNGYTF. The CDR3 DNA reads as TGTGCCAGCAGTTACTCGCACAGGGGGAATGGCTACACCTTC.

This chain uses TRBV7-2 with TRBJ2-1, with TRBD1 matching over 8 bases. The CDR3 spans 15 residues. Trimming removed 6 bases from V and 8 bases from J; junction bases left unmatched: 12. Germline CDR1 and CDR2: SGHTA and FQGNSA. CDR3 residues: CASRLEGTGFDEQFF. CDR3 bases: TGTGCCAGCAGGCTCGAGGGGACAGGTTTCGATGAGCAGTTCTTC.

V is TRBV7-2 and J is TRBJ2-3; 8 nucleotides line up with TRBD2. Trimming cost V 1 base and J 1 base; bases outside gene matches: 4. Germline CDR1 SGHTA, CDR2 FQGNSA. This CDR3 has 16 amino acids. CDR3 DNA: TGTGCCAGCAGCTTAGTTACTAGCGGCGGCACAGATACGCAGTATTTT. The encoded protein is CASSLVTSGGTDTQYF.